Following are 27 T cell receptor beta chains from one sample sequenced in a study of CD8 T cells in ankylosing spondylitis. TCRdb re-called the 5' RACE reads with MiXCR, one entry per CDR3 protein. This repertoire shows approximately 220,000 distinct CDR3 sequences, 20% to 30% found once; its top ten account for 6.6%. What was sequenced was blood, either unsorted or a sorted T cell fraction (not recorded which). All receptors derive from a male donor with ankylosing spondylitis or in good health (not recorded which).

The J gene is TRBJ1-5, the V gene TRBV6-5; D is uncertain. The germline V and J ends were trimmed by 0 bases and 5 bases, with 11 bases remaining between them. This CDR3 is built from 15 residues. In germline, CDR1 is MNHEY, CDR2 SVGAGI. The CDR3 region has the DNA TGTGCCAGCAGTTACTCGTCAGGTAACCATCAGCCCCAGCATTTT. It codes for CASSYSSGNHQPQHF.

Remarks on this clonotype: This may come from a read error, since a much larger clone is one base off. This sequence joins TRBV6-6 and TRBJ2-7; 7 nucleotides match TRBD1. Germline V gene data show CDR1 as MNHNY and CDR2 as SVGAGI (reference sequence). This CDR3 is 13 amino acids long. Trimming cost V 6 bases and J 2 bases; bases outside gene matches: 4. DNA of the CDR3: TGTGCCAGCAGCCGAGGACAGGCCTACGAGCAGTACTTC. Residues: CASSRGQAYEQYF.

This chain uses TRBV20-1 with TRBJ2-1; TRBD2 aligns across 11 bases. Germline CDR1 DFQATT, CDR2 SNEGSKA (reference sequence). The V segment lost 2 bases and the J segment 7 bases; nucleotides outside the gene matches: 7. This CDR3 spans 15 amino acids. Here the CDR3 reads CSARKLAGARNEQFF. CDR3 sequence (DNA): TGCAGTGCTAGAAAACTAGCGGGAGCTCGAAATGAGCAGTTCTTC.

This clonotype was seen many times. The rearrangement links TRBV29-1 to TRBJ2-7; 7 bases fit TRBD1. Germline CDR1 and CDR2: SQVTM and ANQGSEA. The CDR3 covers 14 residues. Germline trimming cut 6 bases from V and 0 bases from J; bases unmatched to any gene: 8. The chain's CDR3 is CSVLGTASSYEQYF. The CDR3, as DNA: TGCAGCGTGCTTGGGACAGCCTCCTCCTACGAGCAGTACTTC.

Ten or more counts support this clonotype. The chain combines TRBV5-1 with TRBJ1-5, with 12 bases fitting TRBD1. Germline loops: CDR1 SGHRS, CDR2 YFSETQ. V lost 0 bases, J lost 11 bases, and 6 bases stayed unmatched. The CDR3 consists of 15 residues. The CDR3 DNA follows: TGCGCCAGCAGCTTGGAGGGACAGGGGGCGCAGGCCCAGCATTTT. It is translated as CASSLEGQGAQAQHF.

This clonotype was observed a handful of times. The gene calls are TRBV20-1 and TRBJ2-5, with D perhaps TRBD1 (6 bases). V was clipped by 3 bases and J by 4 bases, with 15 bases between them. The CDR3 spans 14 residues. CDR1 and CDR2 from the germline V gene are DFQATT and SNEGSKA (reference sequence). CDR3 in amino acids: CSASSGQSRETQYF. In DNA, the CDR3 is TGCAGTGCTAGTTCTGGACAGTCCAGAGAGACCCAGTACTTC.

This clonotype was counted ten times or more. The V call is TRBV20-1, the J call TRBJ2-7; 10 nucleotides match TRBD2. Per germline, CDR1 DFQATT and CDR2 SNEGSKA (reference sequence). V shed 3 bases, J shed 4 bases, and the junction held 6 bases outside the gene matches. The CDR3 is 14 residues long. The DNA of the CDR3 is TGCAGTGCTAGCGGCACTAGCGGGATGTACGAGCAGTACTTC. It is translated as CSASGTSGMYEQYF.

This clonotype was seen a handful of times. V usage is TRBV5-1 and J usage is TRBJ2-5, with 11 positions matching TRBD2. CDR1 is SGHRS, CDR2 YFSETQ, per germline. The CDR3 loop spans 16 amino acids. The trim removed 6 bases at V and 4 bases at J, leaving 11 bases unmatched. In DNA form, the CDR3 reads TGCGCCAGCACCTTAGCGGGAGGGCCAGGGGGAGAGACCCAGTACTTC. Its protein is CASTLAGGPGGETQYF. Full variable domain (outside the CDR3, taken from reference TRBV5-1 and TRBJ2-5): KAGVTQTPRYLIKTRGQQVTLSCSPISGHRSVSWYQQTPGQGLQFLFEYFSETQRNKGNFPGRFSGRQFSNSRSEMNVSTLELGDSALYLCASTLAGGPGGETQYFGPGTRLLVL.

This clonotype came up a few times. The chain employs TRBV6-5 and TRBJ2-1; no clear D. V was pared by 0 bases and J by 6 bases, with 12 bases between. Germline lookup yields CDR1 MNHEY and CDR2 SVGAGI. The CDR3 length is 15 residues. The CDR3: CASSYSHVGSNEQFF. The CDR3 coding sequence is TGTGCCAGCAGTTACTCACATGTGGGTTCCAATGAGCAGTTCTTC.

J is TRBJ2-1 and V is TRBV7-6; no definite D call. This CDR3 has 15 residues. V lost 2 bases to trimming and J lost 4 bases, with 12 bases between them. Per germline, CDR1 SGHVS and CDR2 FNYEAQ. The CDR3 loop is CASSLSVQMYNEQFF. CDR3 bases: TGTGCCAGCAGCTTATCAGTCCAAATGTACAATGAGCAGTTCTTC.

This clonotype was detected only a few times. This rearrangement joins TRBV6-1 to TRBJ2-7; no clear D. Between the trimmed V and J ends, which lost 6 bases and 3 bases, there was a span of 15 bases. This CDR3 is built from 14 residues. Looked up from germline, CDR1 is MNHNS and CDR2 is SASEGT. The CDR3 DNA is TGTGCCAGCAGCCGCACCCCAGTAAACTACGAGCAGTACTTC. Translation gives CASSRTPVNYEQYF.

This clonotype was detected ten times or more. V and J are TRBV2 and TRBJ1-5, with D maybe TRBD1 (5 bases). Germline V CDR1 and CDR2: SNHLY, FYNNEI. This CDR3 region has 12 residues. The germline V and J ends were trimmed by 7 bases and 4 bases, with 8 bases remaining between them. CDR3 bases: TGTGCCAGCATGTCAGGGAATCAGCCCCAGCATTTT. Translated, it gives CASMSGNQPQHF.

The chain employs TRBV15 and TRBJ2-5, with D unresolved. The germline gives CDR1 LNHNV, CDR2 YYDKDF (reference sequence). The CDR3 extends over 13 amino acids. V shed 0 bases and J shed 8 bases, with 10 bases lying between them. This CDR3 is CATSRDHVKTQYF. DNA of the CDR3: TGTGCCACCAGCAGAGATCATGTGAAAACCCAGTACTTC.

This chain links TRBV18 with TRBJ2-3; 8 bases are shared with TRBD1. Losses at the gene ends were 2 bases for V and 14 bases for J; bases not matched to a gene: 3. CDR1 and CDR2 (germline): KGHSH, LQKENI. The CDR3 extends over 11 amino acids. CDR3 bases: TGTGCCAGCTCACCAGACAGGGGTTGGTATTTT. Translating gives CASSPDRGWYF.

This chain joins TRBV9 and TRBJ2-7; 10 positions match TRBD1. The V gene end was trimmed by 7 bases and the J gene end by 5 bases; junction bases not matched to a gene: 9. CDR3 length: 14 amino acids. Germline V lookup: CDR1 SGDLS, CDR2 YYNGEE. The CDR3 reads CASLRGQGPHEQYF. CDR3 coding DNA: TGTGCCAGCCTAAGGGGACAGGGGCCTCACGAGCAGTACTTC.

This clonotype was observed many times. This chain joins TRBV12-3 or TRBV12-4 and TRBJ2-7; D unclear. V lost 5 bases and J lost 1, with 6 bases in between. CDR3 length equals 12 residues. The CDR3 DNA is TGTGCCAGCAGTCAAAATTCCTACGAGCAGTACTTC. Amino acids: CASSQNSYEQYF.

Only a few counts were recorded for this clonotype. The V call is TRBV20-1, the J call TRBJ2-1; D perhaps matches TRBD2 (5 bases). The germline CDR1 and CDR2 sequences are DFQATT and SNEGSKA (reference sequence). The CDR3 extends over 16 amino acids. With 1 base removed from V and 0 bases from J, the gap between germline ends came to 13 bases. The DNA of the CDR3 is TGCAGTGCTAGAGTCAAACCGGGATACTCCTACAATGAGCAGTTCTTC. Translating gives CSARVKPGYSYNEQFF.

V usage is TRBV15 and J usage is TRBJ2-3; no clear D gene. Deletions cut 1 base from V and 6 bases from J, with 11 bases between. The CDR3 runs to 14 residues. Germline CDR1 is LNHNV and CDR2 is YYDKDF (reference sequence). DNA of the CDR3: TGTGCCACCAGCAGAGTTACACTGGCGGATACGCAGTATTTT. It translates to CATSRVTLADTQYF. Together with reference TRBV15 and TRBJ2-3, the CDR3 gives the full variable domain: DAMVIQNPRYQVTQFGKPVTLSCSQTLNHNVMYWYQQKSSQAPKLLFHYYDKDFNNEADTPDNFQSRRPNTSFCFLDIRSPGLGDTAMYLCATSRVTLADTQYFGPGTRLTVL.

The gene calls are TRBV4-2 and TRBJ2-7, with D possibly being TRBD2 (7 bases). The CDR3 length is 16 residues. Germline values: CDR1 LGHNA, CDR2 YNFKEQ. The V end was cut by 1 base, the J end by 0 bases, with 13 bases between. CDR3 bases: TGTGCCAGCAGCCAAGTCGGGGCGGGGGCCTCCTACGAGCAGTACTTC. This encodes CASSQVGAGASYEQYF.

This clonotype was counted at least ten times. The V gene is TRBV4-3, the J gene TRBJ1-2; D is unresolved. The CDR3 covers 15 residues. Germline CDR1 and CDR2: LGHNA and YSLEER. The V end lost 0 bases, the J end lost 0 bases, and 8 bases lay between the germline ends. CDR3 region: CASSQEVQTNYGYTF. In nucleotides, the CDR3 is TGCGCCAGCAGCCAAGAAGTCCAGACTAACTATGGCTACACCTTC.

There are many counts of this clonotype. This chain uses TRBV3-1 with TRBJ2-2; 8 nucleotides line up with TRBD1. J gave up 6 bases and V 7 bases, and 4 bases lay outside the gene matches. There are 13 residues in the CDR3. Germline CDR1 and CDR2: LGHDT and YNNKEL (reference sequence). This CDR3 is CASNGQGPGELFF. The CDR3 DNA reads TGTGCCAGCAACGGACAGGGCCCCGGGGAGCTGTTTTTT. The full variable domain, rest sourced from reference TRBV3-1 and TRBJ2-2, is DTAVSQTPKYLVTQMGNDKSIKCEQNLGHDTMYWYKQDSKKFLKIMFSYNNKELIINETVPNRFSPKSPDKAHLNLHINSLELGDSAVYFCASNGQGPGELFFGEGSRLTVL.

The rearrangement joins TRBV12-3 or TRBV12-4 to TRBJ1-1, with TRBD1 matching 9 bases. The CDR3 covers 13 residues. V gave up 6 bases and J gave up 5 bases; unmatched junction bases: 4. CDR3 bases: TGTGCCAGCAGCTTACAGGGGGCGACTGAAGCTTTCTTT. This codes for CASSLQGATEAFF.

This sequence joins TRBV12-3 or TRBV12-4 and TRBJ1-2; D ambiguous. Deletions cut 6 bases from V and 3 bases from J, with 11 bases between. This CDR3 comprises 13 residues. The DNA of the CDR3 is TGTGCCAGCAGCGGCAGTTCGGACTATGGCTACACCTTC. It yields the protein CASSGSSDYGYTF.

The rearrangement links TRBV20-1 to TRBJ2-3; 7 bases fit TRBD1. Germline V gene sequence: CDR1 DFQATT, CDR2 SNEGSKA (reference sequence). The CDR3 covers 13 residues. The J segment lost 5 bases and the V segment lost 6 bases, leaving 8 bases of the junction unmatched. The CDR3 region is CSAPSQGVDTQYF. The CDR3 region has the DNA TGCAGTGCACCAAGTCAGGGGGTAGATACGCAGTATTTT.

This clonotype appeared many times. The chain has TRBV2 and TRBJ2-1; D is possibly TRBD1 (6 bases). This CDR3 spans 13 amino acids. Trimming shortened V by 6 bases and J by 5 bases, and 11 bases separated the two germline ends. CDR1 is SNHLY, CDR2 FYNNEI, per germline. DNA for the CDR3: TGTGCCAGCAGACTGGACAGAAACAATGAGCAGTTCTTC. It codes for CASRLDRNNEQFF. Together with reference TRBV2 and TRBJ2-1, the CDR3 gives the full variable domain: EPEVTQTPSHQVTQMGQEVILRCVPISNHLYFYWYRQILGQKVEFLVSFYNNEISEKSEIFDDQFSVERPDGSNFTLKIRSTKLEDSAMYFCASRLDRNNEQFFGPGTRLTVL.

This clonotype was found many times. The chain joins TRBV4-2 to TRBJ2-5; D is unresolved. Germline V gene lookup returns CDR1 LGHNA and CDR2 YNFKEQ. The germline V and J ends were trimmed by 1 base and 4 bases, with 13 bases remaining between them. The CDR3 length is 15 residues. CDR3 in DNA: TGTGCCAGCAGCCAAGGAGGCACCGAAACAGAGACCCAGTACTTC. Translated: CASSQGGTETETQYF.

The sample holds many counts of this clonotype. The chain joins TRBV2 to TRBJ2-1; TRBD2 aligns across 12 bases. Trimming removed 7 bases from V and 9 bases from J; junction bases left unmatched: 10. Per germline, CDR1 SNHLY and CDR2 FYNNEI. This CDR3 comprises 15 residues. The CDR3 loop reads CASNPTSGRNGEQFF. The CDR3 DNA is TGTGCCAGCAACCCGACTAGCGGGAGAAATGGTGAGCAGTTCTTC.